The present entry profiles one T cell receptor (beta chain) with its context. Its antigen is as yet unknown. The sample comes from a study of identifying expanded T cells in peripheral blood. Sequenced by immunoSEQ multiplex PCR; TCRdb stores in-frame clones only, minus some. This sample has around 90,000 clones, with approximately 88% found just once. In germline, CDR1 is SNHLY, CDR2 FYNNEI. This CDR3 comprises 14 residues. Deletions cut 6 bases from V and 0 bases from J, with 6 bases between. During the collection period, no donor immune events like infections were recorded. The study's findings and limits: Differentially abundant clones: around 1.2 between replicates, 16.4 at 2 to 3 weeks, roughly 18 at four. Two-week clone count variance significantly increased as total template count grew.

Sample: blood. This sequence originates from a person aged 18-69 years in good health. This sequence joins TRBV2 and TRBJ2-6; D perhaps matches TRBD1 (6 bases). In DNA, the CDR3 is TGTGCCAGCAGGGGGGCCTCTGGGGCCAACGTCCTGACTTTC. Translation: CASRGASGANVLTF.